This record covers a single T cell receptor beta chain. The antigen is unknown. One end of the junction is discordant with germline, which a read error may explain. Germline V gene sequence: CDR1 SGHTA, CDR2 FQGNSA. The length of the CDR3 is 14 residues. Both 60 Vbeta primers and 13 Jbeta primers went into the PCR. This table comes from immunoSEQ multiplex PCR, and its TCRdb copy is limited to in-frame clones, with some not included. The table records about 110,000 clones, roughly 85% of them present only once. The entry originates in a study of cytomegalovirus exposure and HLA in healthy donors. Study-level results: The authors enumerated over 150 TCR beta chains as linked to cytomegalovirus. Cytomegalovirus status was reportedly diagnosed by the classifier with high specificity and sensitivity.

The chain employs TRBV7-2 and TRBJ2-1; 10 nucleotides agree with TRBD2. The TCR sequence derives from a woman aged 40 to 55 in good health and CMV-seronegative. Sequencing was done on a sample of PBMCs. The CDR3 loop reads CASSQAGGYSEQFF. In DNA, the CDR3 is TGTGCCAGCAGCCAAGCGGGAGGGTACAGTGAGCAGTTCTTC.